The 21 T cell receptor beta chains in this list originate from one sample, sequenced in a study of shared clonotypes between healthy human individuals. The method was immunoSEQ multiplex PCR; TCRdb's version includes in-frame clones alone and lacks a portion of them. The table records over 95,000 clones, more than 65% of them present only once. The sequenced material came from memory CD8+ T cells sorted from blood. Subset reported: CD45RO+ cells pooled with CCR7-negative TemRA cells. These TCRs come from a woman aged 25 to 39 in good health.

This clone was seen more than once but under ten times. J is TRBJ1-3 and V is TRBV25-1; D remains unclear. Germline loops: CDR1 MGHDK, CDR2 SYGVNS. This CDR3 spans 14 amino acids. V was cut by 0 bases and J by 0 bases, with 3 bases left in between. The CDR3, as DNA: TGTGCCAGCAGTGAATACGGCTCTGGAAACACCATATATTTT. The encoded protein is CASSEYGSGNTIYF.

This clone was recorded a few times. The chain joins TRBV7-9 to TRBJ1-2, with D hard to call. Trimming shortened V by 4 bases and J by 3 bases, and 18 bases separated the two germline ends. The V gene's germline CDR1 is SEHNR and CDR2 FQNEAQ (reference sequence). This CDR3 is 16 amino acids long. The CDR3 loop reads CASSSFSGGPDYGYTF. Written as DNA, the CDR3 is TGTGCCAGCAGCTCCTTTTCAGGAGGGCCCGACTATGGCTACACCTTC.

This clone showed up just once. The rearrangement joins TRBV5-8 to TRBJ2-3; 12 bases are shared with TRBD2. Germline V gene data show CDR1 as SGHTS and CDR2 as YDEGEE. With 4 bases clipped from V and 6 bases from J, the junction kept 6 bases outside the gene matches. The CDR3 consists of 15 residues. The chain's CDR3 is CASSPRTSGTDTQYF. As DNA, the CDR3 is TGTGCCAGCAGCCCCAGGACTAGCGGGACGGATACGCAGTATTTT.

J is TRBJ1-2 and V is TRBV30, with D possibly matching TRBD1 (5 bases). Germline CDR1 is GTSNPN and CDR2 is SVGIG (reference sequence). Trimming cost V 0 bases and J 2 bases, with 16 bases left between them. CDR3 length equals 16 residues. Written as DNA, the CDR3 is TGTGCCTGGAGTGTGGGGACGACGTTTCCAAACTATGGCTACACCTTC. Translating it yields CAWSVGTTFPNYGYTF.

This clone was seen repeatedly, ten times or more. The V call is TRBV10-2, the J call TRBJ2-7, with D tentatively TRBD1 (5 bases). Per germline, CDR1 WSHSY and CDR2 SAAADI. Trimming pared 1 base from V and 2 bases from J, leaving 9 bases between. The CDR3 consists of 14 residues. The CDR3 region is CASSELQDTYEQYF. CDR3 DNA: TGCGCCAGCAGTGAGTTACAGGACACCTACGAGCAGTACTTC.

The CDR3 loop reads CSVEDGSSYEQYF. Written as DNA, the CDR3 is TGCAGCGTTGAAGACGGAAGCTCCTACGAGCAGTACTTC. V and J are TRBV29-1 and TRBJ2-7; the D is unclear. The length of the CDR3 is 13 residues. The V and J ends lost 0 bases and 0 bases respectively, with 6 bases between them. Germline values: CDR1 SQVTM, CDR2 ANQGSEA.

The rearrangement uses TRBV2 and TRBJ2-7, with D maybe TRBD1 (5 bases). This CDR3 contains 16 residues. Trimming left V 5 bases short and J 3 bases short, with 20 bases between. Germline assignment: CDR1 SNHLY and CDR2 FYNNEI. This CDR3 is CASSRVVAGLYYEQYF. The DNA for the CDR3 is TGTGCCAGCAGTCGGGTGGTGGCAGGGCTTTACTACGAGCAGTACTTC. Based on the CDR3 plus reference TRBV2 and TRBJ2-7, the full variable domain is EPEVTQTPSHQVTQMGQEVILRCVPISNHLYFYWYRQILGQKVEFLVSFYNNEISEKSEIFDDQFSVERPDGSNFTLKIRSTKLEDSAMYFCASSRVVAGLYYEQYFGPGTRLTVT.

The J gene is TRBJ2-1, the V gene TRBV6-5; no definite D call. This CDR3 contains 15 residues. Germline CDR1 and CDR2: MNHEY and SVGAGI. V was trimmed by 4 bases and J by 3 bases, leaving 13 bases between them. The DNA for the CDR3 is TGTGCCAGCAGTTTGACCTCGTCAGACTACAATGAGCAGTTCTTC. Translation: CASSLTSSDYNEQFF.

The chain is built from TRBV15 and TRBJ2-7; 8 bases align to TRBD2. Germline lookup yields CDR1 LNHNV and CDR2 YYDKDF (reference sequence). This CDR3 contains 15 residues. After removal of 0 bases from V and 4 bases from J, the junction contained 5 bases not matched to a gene. The CDR3 here is CATSRDREGHYEQYF. The CDR3 DNA reads TGTGCCACCAGCAGAGATCGGGAGGGCCATTACGAGCAGTACTTC.

This sequence joins TRBV11-1 and TRBJ2-5; weak D call: TRBD2 (5 bases). V lost 2 bases and J lost 3, with 10 bases in between. CDR3 length: 14 residues. From germline, CDR1 is SGHAT and CDR2 FQDESV (reference sequence). The DNA of the CDR3 is TGTGCCAGCAGCTTATTTCGGGGTAAAGAGACCCAGTACTTC. This translates into CASSLFRGKETQYF.

The chain uses TRBV4-2 and TRBJ2-5; 9 bases are shared with TRBD2. The J call is doubtful: the DNA matches TRBJ2-7 better. From germline, CDR1 is LGHNA and CDR2 YNFKEQ. The CDR3 covers 15 residues. The CDR3 sequence is CASSPQREASPEQYF. As DNA, the CDR3 is TGTGCCAGCAGCCCCCAGCGGGAGGCCTCACCCGAGCAGTACTTC.

V usage is TRBV13 and J usage is TRBJ2-7, with D possibly being TRBD1 (5 bases). Germline-derived CDR1 and CDR2 are PRHDT and FYEKMQ (reference sequence). The CDR3 is made up of 14 amino acids. Between the trimmed V and J ends, which lost 6 bases and 6 bases, there was a span of 18 bases. DNA for the CDR3: TGTGCCAGCAGTCCCAGGGAAGGTTTCGGCGAGCAGTACTTC. Translation gives CASSPREGFGEQYF.

This rearrangement joins TRBV10-2 to TRBJ2-6; 10 bases align to TRBD2. Germline V gene lookup returns CDR1 WSHSY and CDR2 SAAADI. Trimming removed 0 bases from V and 1 base from J; junction bases left unmatched: 12. CDR3 length equals 21 residues. CDR3 coding DNA: TGCGCCAGCAGTGAGTCGAAATATCCAACTAGCGGGGTTTCTGGGGCCAACGTCCTGACTTTC. It encodes CASSESKYPTSGVSGANVLTF.

This clone is medium-sized (0.01 to 0.1%) by share. The identical CDR3 is also encoded by other nucleotide sequences in the sample. The rearrangement links TRBV7-9 to TRBJ1-5; D is unclear. Between the trimmed V and J ends, which lost 5 bases and 5 bases, there was a span of 16 bases. Germline CDR1 reads SEHNR; CDR2 reads FQNEAQ (reference sequence). The CDR3 runs to 15 residues. The CDR3 spells CASSPTAGGDQPQHF. Written as DNA, the CDR3 is TGTGCCAGCAGCCCCACAGCCGGTGGGGATCAGCCCCAGCATTTT.

The rearrangement joins TRBV5-6 to TRBJ2-7, with a tentative D call TRBD1 (6 bases). V gave up 3 bases and J gave up 3 bases, with 25 bases separating them. CDR1 is SGHDT, CDR2 YYEEEE, per germline. The CDR3 has 18 amino acids. The CDR3 sequence is CASSSKTYLGTTVYEQYF. The CDR3 DNA reads TGTGCCAGCAGCTCAAAAACTTATCTCGGGACAACCGTCTACGAGCAGTACTTC.

This clone was seen ten or more times. V is TRBV5-1 and J is TRBJ2-7; no reliable D call. Germline CDR1 SGHRS, CDR2 YFSETQ. CDR3 length: 11 residues. With 5 bases removed from V and 3 bases from J, the gap between germline ends came to 6 bases. In nucleotides, the CDR3 is TGCGCCAGCAGGGATAACTACGAGCAGTACTTC. Translation gives CASRDNYEQYF.

The V gene is TRBV6-1, the J gene TRBJ2-1, with D unresolved. Trimming stripped 4 bases from V and 6 bases from J, with 10 bases between. CDR1 and CDR2 from the germline V gene are MNHNS and SASEGT. The CDR3 is made up of 13 amino acids. This chain's CDR3 is CASSVWQRNEQFF. The CDR3 DNA sequence: TGTGCCAGCAGTGTTTGGCAGCGCAATGAGCAGTTCTTC.

The chain carries TRBV25-1 and TRBJ1-5, with 8 positions matching TRBD1. This CDR3 comprises 14 residues. Germline V gene sequence: CDR1 MGHDK, CDR2 SYGVNS. Trimming at V came to 6 bases and at J to 6 bases, leaving 7 bases not matched to a gene. The chain's CDR3 is CASSAGQGSQPQHF. Written as DNA, the CDR3 is TGTGCCAGCAGCGCCGGACAGGGTAGTCAGCCCCAGCATTTT.

The CDR3 nucleotides read TGCGCCAGCAGCTTGGGATCCTTGCCCAACTTAAACCAAAAACTGTTTTTT. Translation gives CASSLGSLPNLNQKLFF. This chain joins TRBV5-1 and TRBJ1-4; no clear D gene. The V end was cut by 0 bases, the J end by 9 bases, with 21 bases between. Germline-derived CDR1 and CDR2 are SGHRS and YFSETQ. The CDR3 sequence is 17 residues long.

The chain has TRBV6-1 and TRBJ1-2; 11 bases map to TRBD1. From germline, CDR1 is MNHNS and CDR2 SASEGT. Germline trimming cut 2 bases from V and 7 bases from J; bases unmatched to any gene: 6. The CDR3 loop spans 15 amino acids. This chain's CDR3 is CASSESGTGGFGYTF. CDR3 nucleotides: TGTGCCAGCAGTGAATCCGGGACAGGGGGGTTTGGCTACACCTTC.

The chain employs TRBV27 and TRBJ1-5; D possibly corresponds to TRBD1 (5 bases). V lost 1 base and J 0 bases, leaving 10 bases between the germline ends. The CDR3 is 16 residues long. Germline V CDR1 and CDR2: MNHEY, SMNVEV (reference sequence). CDR3 loop: CASSLYRGISNQPQHF. The CDR3 DNA reads TGTGCCAGCAGTTTATACCGGGGGATTAGCAATCAGCCCCAGCATTTT.